Listed below are T cell receptor beta chains from one sample, sequenced in a study of OX40 agonist ivuxolimab in advanced cancers. Here immunoSEQ multiplex PCR was the method, and the copy in TCRdb shows in-frame clones only, minus some. The profile shows 55,000 to 65,000 clones, 87% of them singletons. The specimen comprised CD4+ or CD8+ T cells sorted from blood, sampled in a trial of the OX40 agonist ivuxolimab. The receptors derive from an adult with an advanced solid tumor such as melanoma, head and neck, liver or kidney cancer. CDR3s include the opening cysteine and the closing phenylalanine or tryptophan. A D gene is named only where the DNA matches it firmly. Size is stated for part of the rows, as once, few or many counts, or as a class when the clone is expanded.

d_call	v_call	j_call	clone_size	cdr3_aa	cdr3_nt
NA	TRBV7-3	TRBJ1-1	NA	CASSVGGEVGTEAFF	TGTGCCAGCAGCGTGGGGGGTGAAGTCGGCACTGAAGCTTTCTTT
NA	TRBV28	TRBJ1-2	once	CASRPAGAYYGYTF	TGTGCCAGCAGGCCAGCCGGGGCTTACTATGGCTACACCTTC
NA	TRBV20-1	TRBJ1-2	NA	CSASVTNGYTF	TGCAGTGCTAGCGTTACCAATGGCTACACCTTC
NA	TRBV5-1	TRBJ2-1	NA	CASSQQASSYNEQFF	TGCGCCAGCTCCCAACAGGCCAGCTCCTACAATGAGCAGTTCTTC
TRBD2	TRBV5-1	TRBJ2-7	NA	CASHRRGAQPHGEQYF	TGCGCCAGCCACCGGCGGGGGGCACAGCCGCACGGGGAGCAGTACTTC
TRBD2	TRBV5-6	TRBJ2-2	few	CASSLAPSGSANTGELFF	TGTGCCAGCAGCTTGGCGCCTAGCGGGAGCGCGAACACCGGGGAGCTGTTTTTT
NA	TRBV7-2	TRBJ2-3	NA	CASSLGTVRPDTQYF	TGTGCCAGCAGCTTAGGGACGGTCAGGCCAGATACGCAGTATTTT
TRBD1	TRBV7-9	TRBJ2-1	NA	CASSLGQGAVRNEQFF	TGTGCCAGCAGCTTGGGACAGGGGGCGGTTAGGAATGAGCAGTTCTTC
TRBD2	TRBV6-5	TRBJ2-2	NA	CASIGLAANTGELFF	TGTGCCAGCATAGGGCTAGCGGCGAACACCGGGGAGCTGTTTTTT
TRBD2	TRBV7-6	TRBJ2-1	NA	CASSLVVAGGPSEQFF	TGTGCCAGCAGCTTAGTTGTAGCGGGAGGGCCTTCGGAGCAGTTCTTC
TRBD2	TRBV2	TRBJ2-3	NA	CASSERGTSVNTQYF	TGTGCCAGCAGTGAGCGAGGGACTAGCGTGAATACGCAGTATTTT
TRBD1	TRBV25-1	TRBJ2-7	NA	CASSPDRGSYEQYF	TGTGCCAGCAGCCCCGACAGGGGGTCCTACGAGCAGTACTTC
NA	TRBV7-9	TRBJ1-2	NA	CASSPTGGRAYYGYTF	TGTGCCAGCAGCCCTACCGGAGGCAGGGCCTACTATGGCTACACCTTC
NA	TRBV6-6	TRBJ2-5	NA	CATRSGSPQETQYF	TGTGCCACCAGGAGCGGGTCCCCCCAAGAGACCCAGTACTTC
TRBD2	TRBV30	TRBJ2-7	few	CAWSPLAGVSYEQYF	TGTGCCTGGAGTCCATTAGCGGGAGTTTCGTACGAGCAGTACTTC
TRBD1	TRBV2	TRBJ1-2	NA	CASRDREGGGYTF	TGTGCCAGCAGGGACAGGGAAGGGGGCGGCTACACCTTC
NA	TRBV11-2	TRBJ2-1	once	CASSLVVFEQFF	TGTGCCAGCAGCTTGGTAGTGTTTGAGCAGTTCTTC